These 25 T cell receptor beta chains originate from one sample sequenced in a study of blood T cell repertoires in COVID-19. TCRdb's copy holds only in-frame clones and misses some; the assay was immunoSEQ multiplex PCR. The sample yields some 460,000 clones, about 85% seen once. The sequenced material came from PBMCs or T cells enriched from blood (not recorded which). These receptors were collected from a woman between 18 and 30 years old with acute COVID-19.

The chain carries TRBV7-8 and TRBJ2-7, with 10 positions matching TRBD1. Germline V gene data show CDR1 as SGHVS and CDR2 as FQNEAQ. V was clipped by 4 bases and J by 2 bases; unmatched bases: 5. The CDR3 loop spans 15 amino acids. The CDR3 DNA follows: TGTGCCAGCAGCTATGTTGGGACAGGGGCCTACGAGCAGTACTTC. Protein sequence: CASSYVGTGAYEQYF.

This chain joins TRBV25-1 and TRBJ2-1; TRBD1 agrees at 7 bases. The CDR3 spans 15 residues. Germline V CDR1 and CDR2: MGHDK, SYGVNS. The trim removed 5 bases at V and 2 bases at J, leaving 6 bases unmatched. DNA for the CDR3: TGTGCCAGCAGTAAGACAGGGATGACCTACAATGAGCAGTTCTTC. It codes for CASSKTGMTYNEQFF. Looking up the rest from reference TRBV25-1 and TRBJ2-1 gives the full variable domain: EADIYQTPRYLVIGTGKKITLECSQTMGHDKMYWYQQDPGMELHLIHYSYGVNSTEKGDLSSESTVSRIRTEHFPLTLESARPSHTSQYLCASSKTGMTYNEQFFGPGTRLTVL.

CDR3 protein: CASSPLLPRDRTYSNQPQHF. CDR3 sequence (DNA): TGTGCCAGCAGTCCGCTACTTCCCCGGGACAGGACCTATAGCAATCAGCCCCAGCATTTT. The gene calls are TRBV28 and TRBJ1-5; TRBD1 matches 8 bases. The trim removed 5 bases at V and 0 bases at J, leaving 18 bases unmatched. CDR3 length equals 20 residues. Germline CDR1 MDHEN, CDR2 SYDVKM.

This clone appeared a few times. CDR3 amino acids: CASSATGARNTIYF. DNA of the CDR3: TGTGCCAGCTCAGCGACAGGGGCACGAAACACCATATATTTT. The chain carries TRBV18 and TRBJ1-3; the match to TRBD1 covers 8 bases. There are 14 residues in the CDR3. Germline CDR1 is KGHSH and CDR2 is LQKENI. V shed 5 bases and J 5 bases; nucleotides not matched to a gene: 5. The full variable domain, completed using reference TRBV18 and TRBJ1-3, is NAGVMQNPRHLVRRRGQEARLRCSPMKGHSHVYWYRQLPEEGLKFMVYLQKENIIDESGMPKERFSAEFPKEGPSILRIQQVVRGDSAAYFCASSATGARNTIYFGEGSWLTVV.

The CDR3 region has the DNA TGCGCCAGCAGCCAATCACGCGGCAATGAGCAGTTCTTC. Protein: CASSQSRGNEQFF. The chain recombines TRBV4-3 with TRBJ2-1; D is ambiguous. This CDR3 region has 13 residues. V was pared by 2 bases and J by 6 bases, with 8 bases between. Germline CDR1 LGHNA, CDR2 YSLEER.

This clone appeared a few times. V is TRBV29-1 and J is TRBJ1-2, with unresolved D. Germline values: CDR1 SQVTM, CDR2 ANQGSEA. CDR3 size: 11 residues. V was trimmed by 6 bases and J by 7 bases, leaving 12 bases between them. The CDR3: CSVLTRGGYTF. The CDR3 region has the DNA TGCAGCGTGCTGACCCGGGGTGGCTACACCTTC.

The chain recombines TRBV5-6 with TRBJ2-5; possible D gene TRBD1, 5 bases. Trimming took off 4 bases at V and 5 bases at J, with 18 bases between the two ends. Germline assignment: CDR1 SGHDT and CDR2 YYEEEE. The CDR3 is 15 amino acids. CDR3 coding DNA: TGTGCCAGCAGCGTGGACATGATGGGCCCCGAGACCCAGTACTTC. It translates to CASSVDMMGPETQYF.

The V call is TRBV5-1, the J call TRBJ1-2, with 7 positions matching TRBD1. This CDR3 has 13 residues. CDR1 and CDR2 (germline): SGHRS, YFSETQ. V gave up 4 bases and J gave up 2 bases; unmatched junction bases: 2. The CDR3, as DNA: TGCGCCAGCAGCCAGACAGGGAACTATGGCTACACCTTC. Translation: CASSQTGNYGYTF.

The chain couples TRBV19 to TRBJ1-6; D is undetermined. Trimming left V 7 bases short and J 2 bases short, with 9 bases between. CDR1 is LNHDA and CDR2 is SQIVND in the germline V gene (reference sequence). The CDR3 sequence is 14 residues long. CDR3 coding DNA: TGTGCCAGTATGGAGGGCGCCTATAATTCACCCCTCCACTTT. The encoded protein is CASMEGAYNSPLHF.

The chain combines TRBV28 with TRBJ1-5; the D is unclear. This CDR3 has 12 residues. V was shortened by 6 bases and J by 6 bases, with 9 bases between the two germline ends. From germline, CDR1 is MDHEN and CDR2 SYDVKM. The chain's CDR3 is CASSPPGQPQHF. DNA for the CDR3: TGTGCCAGCAGCCCACCGGGTCAGCCCCAGCATTTT.

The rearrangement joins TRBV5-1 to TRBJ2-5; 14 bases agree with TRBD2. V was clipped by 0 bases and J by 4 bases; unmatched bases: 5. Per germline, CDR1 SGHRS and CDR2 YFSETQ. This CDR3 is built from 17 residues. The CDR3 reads CASSLARLAGGLETQYF. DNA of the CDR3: TGCGCCAGCAGCTTGGCGAGACTAGCGGGGGGGCTAGAGACCCAGTACTTC. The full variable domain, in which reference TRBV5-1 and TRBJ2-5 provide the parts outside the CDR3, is KAGVTQTPRYLIKTRGQQVTLSCSPISGHRSVSWYQQTPGQGLQFLFEYFSETQRNKGNFPGRFSGRQFSNSRSEMNVSTLELGDSALYLCASSLARLAGGLETQYFGPGTRLLVL.

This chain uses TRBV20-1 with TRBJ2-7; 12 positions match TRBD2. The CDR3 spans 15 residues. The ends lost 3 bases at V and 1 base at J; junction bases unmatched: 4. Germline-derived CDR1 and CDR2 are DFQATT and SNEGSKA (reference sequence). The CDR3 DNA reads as TGCAGTGCTAGTCCTAGCGGGGGGGCGTCCTACGAGCAGTACTTC. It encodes CSASPSGGASYEQYF.

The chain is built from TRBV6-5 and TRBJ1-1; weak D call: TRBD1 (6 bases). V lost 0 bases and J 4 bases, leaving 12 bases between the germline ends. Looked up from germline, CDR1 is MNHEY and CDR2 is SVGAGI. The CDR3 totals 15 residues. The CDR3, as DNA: TGTGCCAGCAGTTACTCTGGTCAGGGGACCACTGAAGCTTTCTTT. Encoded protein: CASSYSGQGTTEAFF.

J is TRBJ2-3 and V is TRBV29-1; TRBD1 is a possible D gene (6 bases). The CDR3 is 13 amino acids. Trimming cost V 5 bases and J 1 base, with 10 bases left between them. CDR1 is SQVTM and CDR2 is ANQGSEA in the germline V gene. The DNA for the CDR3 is TGCAGCGTTACAGGGAAGGGCACAGATACGCAGTATTTT. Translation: CSVTGKGTDTQYF.

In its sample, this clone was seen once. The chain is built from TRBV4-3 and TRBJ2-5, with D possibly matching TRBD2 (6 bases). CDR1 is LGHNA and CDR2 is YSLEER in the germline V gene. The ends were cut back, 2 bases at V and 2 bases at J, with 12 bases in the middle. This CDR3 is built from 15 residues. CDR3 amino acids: CASSQLGLTQETQYF. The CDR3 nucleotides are TGCGCCAGCAGCCAACTAGGACTAACGCAAGAGACCCAGTACTTC.

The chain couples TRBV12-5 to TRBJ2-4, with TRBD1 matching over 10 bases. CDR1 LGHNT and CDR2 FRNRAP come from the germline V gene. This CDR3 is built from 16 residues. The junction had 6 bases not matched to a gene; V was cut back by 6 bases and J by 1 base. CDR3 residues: CASGSGTGDAKNIQYF. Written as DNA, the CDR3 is TGTGCTAGTGGATCCGGGACAGGGGACGCCAAAAACATTCAGTACTTC. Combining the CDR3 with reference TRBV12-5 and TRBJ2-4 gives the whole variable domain DARVTQTPRHKVTEMGQEVTMRCQPILGHNTVFWYRQTMMQGLELLAYFRNRAPLDDSGMPKDRFSAEMPDATLATLKIQPSEPRDSAVYFCASGSGTGDAKNIQYFGAGTRLSVL.

CDR3 DNA sequence: TGTGCCATAAAACCGACAGGGTGGGAGAACACTGAAGCTTTCTTT. Translating it yields CAIKPTGWENTEAFF. The chain joins TRBV10-3 to TRBJ1-1; the match to TRBD1 covers 7 bases. Germline values: CDR1 ENHRY, CDR2 SYGVKD. With V trimmed by 9 bases and J by 1 base, 11 bases remained unmatched. CDR3 length equals 15 residues.

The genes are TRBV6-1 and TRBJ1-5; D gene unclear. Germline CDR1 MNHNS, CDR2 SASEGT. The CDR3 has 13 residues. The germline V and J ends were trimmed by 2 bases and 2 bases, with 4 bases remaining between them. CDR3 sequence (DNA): TGTGCCAGCAGTGAATTCGGCAATCAGCCCCAGCATTTT. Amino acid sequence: CASSEFGNQPQHF.

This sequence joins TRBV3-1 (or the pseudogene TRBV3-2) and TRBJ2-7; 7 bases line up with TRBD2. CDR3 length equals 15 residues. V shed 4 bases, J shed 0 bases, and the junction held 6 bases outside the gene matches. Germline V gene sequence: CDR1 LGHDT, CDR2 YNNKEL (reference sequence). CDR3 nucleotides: TGTGCCAGCAGCCCTGAGCGGGACCCCTCCTACGAGCAGTACTTC. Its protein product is CASSPERDPSYEQYF.

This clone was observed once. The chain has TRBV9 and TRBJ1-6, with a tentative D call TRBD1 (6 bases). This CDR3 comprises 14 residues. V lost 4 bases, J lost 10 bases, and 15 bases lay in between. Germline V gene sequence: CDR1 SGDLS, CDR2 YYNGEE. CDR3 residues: CASSYQGFGSPLHF. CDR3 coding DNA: TGTGCCAGCAGCTACCAGGGGTTTGGCTCACCCCTCCACTTT.

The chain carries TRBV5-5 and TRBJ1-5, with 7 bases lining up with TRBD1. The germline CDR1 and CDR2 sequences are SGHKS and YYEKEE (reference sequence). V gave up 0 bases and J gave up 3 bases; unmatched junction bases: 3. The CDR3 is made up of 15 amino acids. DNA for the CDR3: TGTGCCAGCAGCTTGGGACAGGGTTACAATCAGCCCCAGCATTTT. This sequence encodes CASSLGQGYNQPQHF.

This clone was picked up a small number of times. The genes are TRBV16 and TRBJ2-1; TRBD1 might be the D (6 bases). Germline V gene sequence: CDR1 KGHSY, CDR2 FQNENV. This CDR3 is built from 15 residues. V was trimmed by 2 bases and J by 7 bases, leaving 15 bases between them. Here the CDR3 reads CASSQMARDRNEQFF. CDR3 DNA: TGTGCCAGCAGCCAAATGGCAAGAGACAGGAATGAGCAGTTCTTC.

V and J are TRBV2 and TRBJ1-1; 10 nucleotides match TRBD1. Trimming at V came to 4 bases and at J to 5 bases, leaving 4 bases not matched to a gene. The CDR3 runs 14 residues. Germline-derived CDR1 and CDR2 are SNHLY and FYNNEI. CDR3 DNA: TGTGCCAGCAGTGGGACAGGGGGTAGGACTGAAGCTTTCTTT. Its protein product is CASSGTGGRTEAFF.

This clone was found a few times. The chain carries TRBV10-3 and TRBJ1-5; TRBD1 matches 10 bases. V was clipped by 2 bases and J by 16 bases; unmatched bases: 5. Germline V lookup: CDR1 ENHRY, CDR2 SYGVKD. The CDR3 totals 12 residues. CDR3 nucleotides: TGTGCCATCAGTGAGCCGGGGACAGGGGCTCATTTT. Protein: CAISEPGTGAHF.

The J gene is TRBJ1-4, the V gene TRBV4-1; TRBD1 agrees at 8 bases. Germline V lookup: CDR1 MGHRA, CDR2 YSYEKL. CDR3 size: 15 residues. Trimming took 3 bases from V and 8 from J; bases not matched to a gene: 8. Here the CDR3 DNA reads TGCGCCAGCAGCCACCTAGGACAGGGATACGAAAAACTGTTTTTT. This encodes CASSHLGQGYEKLFF.